These 7 T cell receptor beta chains originate from one sample sequenced in a study of T-cell reconstitution after alpha-beta-depleted transplantation in children. Unique molecular identifiers featured in how the TCRbeta library was prepared. Each CDR3 protein gets one entry after TCRdb re-called the PCR reads with MiXCR. The table has fewer than 1 million distinct CDR3 sequences, about 15% seen once. The sequenced sample was PBMCs, mostly from graft donor cells, obtained 360 days after TCRalphabeta/CD19-depleted stem cell transplant. These TCRs come from a male patient younger than 18 who had a stem cell transplant for acute lymphoblastic leukemia, so the T cells may come from the graft donor.

The chain employs TRBV20-1 and TRBJ1-2; TRBD1 is a possible D gene (6 bases). V gave up 3 bases and J gave up 6 bases, with 17 bases separating them. CDR3 length: 14 residues. Germline V gene data show CDR1 as DFQATT and CDR2 as SNEGSKA (reference sequence). The CDR3 bases are TGCAGTGCTAGCAAGGTGGGGGGGCGGGATGGCTACACCTTC. This sequence encodes CSASKVGGRDGYTF.

The sample holds a few counts of this clonotype. Mismatch with germline at one junction end may stem from a read error. V gene TRBV9 combines with J gene TRBJ2-1; TRBD2 aligns across 9 bases. The CDR3 consists of 16 residues. The germline CDR1 and CDR2 sequences are SGDLS and YYNGEE. The CDR3 sequence: CASSLRLRTSDPGVIF. The CDR3 DNA is TGTGCCAGCAGCCTAAGACTCCGGACTAGCGACCCCGGAGTTATCTTC.

This clonotype was seen more than once but under ten times. This chain connects TRBV20-1 to TRBJ2-5; D possibly uses TRBD1 or TRBD2 (5 bases each). Germline V CDR1 and CDR2: DFQATT, SNEGSKA (reference sequence). V was cut by 3 bases and J by 7 bases, with 12 bases left in between. The CDR3 has 12 amino acids. The CDR3 sequence: CSASSGTGTQYF. The CDR3 DNA reads as TGCAGTGCTAGCTCCGGGACGGGGACCCAGTACTTC.

This chain links TRBV14 with TRBJ2-1; no clear D. With 2 bases removed from V and 4 bases from J, the gap between germline ends came to 6 bases. The CDR3 spans 13 residues. The germline V gene encodes CDR1 SGHDN and CDR2 FVKESK. The CDR3 reads CASSQILYNEQFF. CDR3 DNA: TGTGCCAGCAGCCAAATTTTATACAATGAGCAGTTCTTC.

This clonotype was picked up a small number of times. The chain joins TRBV5-1 to TRBJ1-2; D ambiguous. The CDR3 loop spans 17 amino acids. V shed 2 bases and J shed 1 base, with 18 bases lying between them. CDR1 is SGHRS, CDR2 YFSETQ, per germline. CDR3 loop: CASSFGTAMRVNYGYTF. For the CDR3, the DNA is TGCGCCAGCAGCTTCGGTACAGCGATGCGCGTTAACTATGGCTACACCTTC.

This chain links TRBV6-1 with TRBJ2-3; 7 positions match TRBD1. The CDR3 is made up of 14 amino acids. Trimming at V came to 6 bases and at J to 2 bases, leaving 5 bases not matched to a gene. Per germline, CDR1 MNHNS and CDR2 SASEGT. CDR3 sequence reads: CASRWGQLTDTQYF. CDR3 in DNA: TGTGCCAGCAGGTGGGGACAGCTCACAGATACGCAGTATTTT.

This chain joins TRBV9 and TRBJ1-6; D is perhaps TRBD1 (5 bases). Trimming took off 2 bases at V and 0 bases at J, with 21 bases between the two ends. CDR3 length: 20 amino acids. Germline lookup yields CDR1 SGDLS and CDR2 YYNGEE. CDR3 coding DNA: TGTGCCAGCAGCGTTGTCCCGGCAGGGAGCTTGAGCTCCTATAATTCACCCCTCCACTTT. Protein: CASSVVPAGSLSSYNSPLHF.